This T cell receptor beta chain was sequenced in a study of shared clonotypes between healthy human individuals. CD8 cells regarded as naive lacked CD45RO, were positively chosen for CCR7, and omitted terminally differentiated effector memory CD45RA+ cells. Profiling relied on immunoSEQ multiplex PCR, and the TCRdb table lists in-frame clones only, not all of them. The sample has some 2,100,000 clones; under 95% are singletons. CDR1 is MNHEY and CDR2 is SMNVEV in the germline V gene (reference sequence). The CDR3 spans 15 residues. Deletions cut 2 bases from V and 4 bases from J, with 15 bases between.

The source material was naive CD8+ T cells from PBMCs. This chain joins TRBV27 and TRBJ2-7; D gene ambiguous. The receptor was derived from a man in his late teens or twenties in good health. Some clones in this sample may be carry-over from other donors' samples. The CDR3 here is CASSLGQPSTYEQYF. The DNA of the CDR3 is TGTGCCAGCAGTTTAGGCCAACCGTCAACTTACGAGCAGTACTTC.